This entry lists 20 T cell receptor beta chains sequenced from one sample in a study of cytomegalovirus exposure and HLA in healthy donors (dated by TCRdb to 2017 to 2019). The library came from the immunoSEQ multiplex PCR assay. For the multiplex PCR, a mixture combining 60 forward primers for TCR Vbeta segments and 13 reverse primers for TCR Jbeta segments was used. The source is immuneACCESS, and TCRdb retained only in-frame sequences with V and J called. Part of the clones is not carried over; for the studies checked, unresolved V genes explain less than half of this, and the remainder is unexplained. The sample profile shows 150,000 to 180,000 clones; around 74% of them were found once. The ten biggest clones cover 2.5% to 3% of the sample. Input material: PBMCs. These receptors were collected from a man aged 18 to 30 in good health and CMV-seronegative.

This clone was found a few times. This sequence joins TRBV9 and TRBJ1-1; tentative D call: TRBD1 (5 bases). This CDR3 spans 14 amino acids. CDR1 is SGDLS, CDR2 YYNGEE, per germline. Trimming stripped 4 bases from V and 1 base from J, with 11 bases between. CDR3 amino acids: CASSPIGQNTEAFF. The CDR3 DNA follows: TGTGCCAGCAGCCCGATAGGACAGAACACTGAAGCTTTCTTT.

CDR3: CASSLVPAGIRYQETQYF. The CDR3 DNA reads as TGCGCCAGCAGCTTGGTGCCAGCGGGGATAAGGTACCAAGAGACCCAGTACTTC. The rearrangement uses TRBV5-1 and TRBJ2-5, with 7 bases identical to TRBD2. The ends lost 0 bases at V and 0 bases at J; junction bases unmatched: 11. The CDR3 is 18 amino acids. Germline CDR1 SGHRS, CDR2 YFSETQ.

V and J are TRBV5-1 and TRBJ2-4; D ambiguous. Germline V lookup: CDR1 SGHRS, CDR2 YFSETQ. Trimming removed 1 base at V and 0 bases at J, with 14 bases between. The length of the CDR3 is 17 residues. CDR3 loop: CASSLSRPPVAKNIQYF. Written as DNA, the CDR3 is TGCGCCAGCAGCTTGTCGCGTCCACCTGTAGCCAAAAACATTCAGTACTTC.

This clone occurred a few times. The DNA of the CDR3 is TGCGCCAGCAGCTTGGCTGGGGGGACTAACTATGGCTACACCTTC. This sequence encodes CASSLAGGTNYGYTF. V is TRBV5-1 and J is TRBJ1-2; D might be TRBD1 (5 bases). The germline V gene has CDR1 SGHRS and CDR2 YFSETQ. The CDR3 totals 15 residues. V lost 0 bases and J 0 bases, leaving 9 bases between the germline ends.

The chain couples TRBV7-3 to TRBJ2-7; TRBD2 matches at 10 bases. Germline V gene data show CDR1 as SGHTA and CDR2 as FQGTGA. Germline trimming cut 5 bases from V and 7 bases from J; bases unmatched to any gene: 14. The CDR3 has 16 amino acids. The CDR3 loop is CASSQKGLAGVSEQYF. The CDR3 nucleotides read TGTGCCAGCAGCCAGAAGGGGCTAGCGGGGGTCTCGGAGCAGTACTTC.

This clone was seen just once. One junction end disagrees with the germline gene, perhaps due to a read error. The CDR3 loop is CASSRGGSGANGLTF. The CDR3 region has the DNA TGTGCCAGCAGCCGGGGGGGGTCTGGGGCCAACGGCCTGACTTTC. This chain joins TRBV4-2 and TRBJ2-6, with 7 nucleotides matching TRBD2. CDR1 and CDR2 from the germline V gene are LGHNA and YNFKEQ. The CDR3 is made up of 15 amino acids.

V gene TRBV14 combines with J gene TRBJ2-1, with a tentative D call TRBD1 (6 bases). The CDR3 is made up of 14 amino acids. Per germline, CDR1 SGHDN and CDR2 FVKESK. Trimming pared 2 bases from V and 6 bases from J, leaving 11 bases between. In DNA form, the CDR3 reads TGTGCCAGCAGCCAATGGAGGACAGTCAATGAGCAGTTCTTC. Translation: CASSQWRTVNEQFF.

The chain couples TRBV7-2 to TRBJ1-2; D gene unclear. The V gene's germline CDR1 is SGHTA and CDR2 FQGNSA. V was cut by 4 bases and J by 6 bases, with 12 bases left in between. This CDR3 contains 13 residues. CDR3 sequence reads: CASSYYDSNGYTF. In DNA, the CDR3 is TGTGCCAGCAGCTACTATGACTCGAATGGCTACACCTTC.

This chain links TRBV5-5 with TRBJ1-1; 11 bases align to TRBD1. Germline CDR1 and CDR2: SGHKS and YYEKEE (reference sequence). There are 16 residues in the CDR3. With 1 base clipped from V and 3 bases from J, the junction kept 5 bases outside the gene matches. As DNA, the CDR3 is TGTGCCAGCAGCTTGCGGGGGGGACAGGGGGACACTGAAGCTTTCTTT. Amino acids: CASSLRGGQGDTEAFF.

This clone has just one count. A junction end diverges from the germline sequence, so it may reflect a read error. The gene calls are TRBV5-1 and TRBJ2-6; 13 bases fit TRBD2. The CDR3 covers 18 residues. Germline V gene data show CDR1 as SGHRS and CDR2 as YFSETQ. CDR3 sequence: CASSPGLAGSSGANGLTF. CDR3 bases: TGCGCCAGCAGCCCGGGACTAGCGGGAAGCTCTGGGGCCAACGGCCTGACTTTC.

The rearrangement links TRBV6-5 to TRBJ1-2; weak D call: TRBD1 (6 bases). The CDR3 contains 15 residues. V was clipped by 2 bases and J by 5 bases, with 15 bases between them. The germline gives CDR1 MNHEY, CDR2 SVGAGI. CDR3 DNA sequence: TGTGCCAGCAGTTACGTTACAGGGCTCGAGTATGGCTACACCTTC. This codes for CASSYVTGLEYGYTF.

This rearrangement joins TRBV6-5 to TRBJ1-4; 10 bases line up with TRBD1. Germline V gives CDR1 MNHEY, CDR2 SVGAGI. V lost 4 bases to trimming and J lost 8 bases; unmatched junction nucleotides: 7. CDR3 length: 15 amino acids. CDR3 in DNA: TGTGCCAGCAGTTCTGACAGGGGGCGAGTCGAAAAACTGTTTTTT. As protein: CASSSDRGRVEKLFF.

The CDR3 loop reads CASSGRTGWTGETQYF. CDR3 in DNA: TGCGCCAGCAGCGGGAGGACAGGGTGGACGGGAGAGACCCAGTACTTC. V gene TRBV5-1 combines with J gene TRBJ2-5, with 8 nucleotides matching TRBD1. Germline CDR1 reads SGHRS; CDR2 reads YFSETQ. J lost 4 bases, V lost 4 bases, and 12 bases had no gene match. The CDR3 consists of 16 residues.

The chain has TRBV6-5 and TRBJ1-1; no firm D call. Germline lookup yields CDR1 MNHEY and CDR2 SVGAGI. The CDR3 contains 13 residues. With 0 bases removed from V and 6 bases from J, the gap between germline ends came to 8 bases. The CDR3 loop reads CASSYSRKAEAFF. In DNA, the CDR3 is TGTGCCAGCAGTTACTCGAGGAAAGCTGAAGCTTTCTTT.

This rearrangement joins TRBV5-4 to TRBJ1-5; maybe TRBD1 (5 bases). Germline V CDR1 and CDR2: SGHNT, YYREEE (reference sequence). This CDR3 is built from 15 residues. V was cut by 6 bases and J by 5 bases, with 18 bases left in between. The CDR3 nucleotides read TGTGCCAGCATCTGCCAGATCAGGGTGTATCAGCCCCAGCATTTT. Amino acids: CASICQIRVYQPQHF. Variable domain in full (rest from reference TRBV5-4 and TRBJ1-5): ETGVTQSPTHLIKTRGQQVTLRCSSQSGHNTVSWYQQALGQGPQFIFQYYREEENGRGNFPPRFSGLQFPNYSSELNVNALELDDSALYLCASICQIRVYQPQHFGDGTRLSIL.

The CDR3 loop is CASSLELAGGKETQYF. The CDR3 nucleotides are TGCGCCAGCAGCTTGGAGCTAGCGGGGGGGAAAGAGACCCAGTACTTC. The chain combines TRBV5-1 with TRBJ2-5; 12 nucleotides agree with TRBD2. With V trimmed by 0 bases and J by 3 bases, 3 bases remained unmatched. Germline loops: CDR1 SGHRS, CDR2 YFSETQ. This CDR3 contains 16 residues.

The rearrangement joins TRBV7-8 to TRBJ2-7, with D hard to call. Germline values: CDR1 SGHVS, CDR2 FQNEAQ. The CDR3 is 13 amino acids. V was pared by 5 bases and J by 2 bases, with 10 bases between. CDR3 in DNA: TGTGCCAGCAGCCGTTCCGCGGCCTACGAGCAGTACGTC. Translated, it gives CASSRSAAYEQYV.

The chain combines TRBV5-1 with TRBJ1-2; 7 bases are a match to TRBD1. J gave up 3 bases and V 4 bases, and 6 bases lay outside the gene matches. The germline V gene encodes CDR1 SGHRS and CDR2 YFSETQ. This CDR3 spans 14 amino acids. The CDR3 DNA sequence: TGCGCCAGCAGCCGTGACAGGGCAGACTATGGCTACACCTTC. It translates to CASSRDRADYGYTF.

This clone was seen only once. The junction differs from germline at one of its ends, possibly a read error. The V and J genes are TRBV19 and TRBJ2-6; 8 bases map to TRBD1. The length of the CDR3 is 18 residues. Looked up from germline, CDR1 is LNHDA and CDR2 is SQIVND (reference sequence). CDR3 nucleotide sequence: TGTGCCAGTAGTATTGGACAGGGTTTTTACTCTGGGGCCAACGGCCTGACTTTC. Translation gives CASSIGQGFYSGANGLTF.

This clone was picked up one time. The chain has TRBV28 and TRBJ1-4, with TRBD1 matching 8 bases. The CDR3 sequence is 16 residues long. With 5 bases clipped from V and 4 bases from J, the junction kept 9 bases outside the gene matches. Germline CDR1 is MDHEN and CDR2 is SYDVKM. For the CDR3, the DNA is TGTGCCAGCAGTCCGTGGGACAGGACGGATAATGAAAAACTGTTTTTT. Its translation is CASSPWDRTDNEKLFF.